The 28 T cell receptor beta chains listed next were all sequenced from one sample in a study of cytomegalovirus exposure and HLA in healthy donors. The PCR employed 60 Vbeta primers together with 13 Jbeta primers. TCRdb's copy holds only in-frame clones and misses some; the assay was immunoSEQ multiplex PCR. The table lists about 170,000 clones, 82% of them singletons. Sequenced material: PBMCs. These receptors were obtained from a male donor in good health and CMV-seronegative.

Only one count was recorded for this clone. The chain joins TRBV5-4 to TRBJ2-1; 7 positions agree with TRBD2. CDR3 length: 15 amino acids. The V gene end was trimmed by 4 bases and the J gene end by 5 bases; junction bases not matched to a gene: 9. The germline V gene encodes CDR1 SGHNT and CDR2 YYREEE (reference sequence). CDR3 DNA sequence: TGTGCCAGCAGCAGCGGACTAGTTGCGGACAATGAGCAGTTCTTC. This encodes CASSSGLVADNEQFF.

The V call is TRBV6-6, the J call TRBJ2-2, with D tentatively TRBD2 (5 bases). The V and J ends lost 5 bases and 5 bases respectively, with 15 bases between them. The CDR3 totals 15 residues. Per germline, CDR1 MNHNY and CDR2 SVGAGI (reference sequence). The CDR3: CASSTALANTGELFF. In nucleotides, the CDR3 is TGTGCCAGCAGTACAGCCCTAGCAAATACCGGGGAGCTGTTTTTT.

The CDR3 here is CASGGRGQGNSPLHF. DNA for the CDR3: TGTGCCAGCGGGGGACGCGGACAGGGTAATTCACCCCTCCACTTT. V is TRBV9 and J is TRBJ1-6; 8 bases are shared with TRBD1. Germline V lookup: CDR1 SGDLS, CDR2 YYNGEE. Trimming at V came to 7 bases and at J to 6 bases, leaving 9 bases not matched to a gene. The CDR3 spans 15 residues. Full variable domain (remainder filled in from reference TRBV9 and TRBJ1-6): DSGVTQTPKHLITATGQRVTLRCSPRSGDLSVYWYQQSLDQGLQFLIQYYNGEERAKGNILERFSAQQFPDLHSELNLSSLELGDSALYFCASGGRGQGNSPLHFGNGTRLTVT.

This clone came up once. This rearrangement joins TRBV6-6 to TRBJ1-6; 8 bases align to TRBD1. V shed 2 bases and J 10 bases; nucleotides not matched to a gene: 10. Germline assignment: CDR1 MNHNY and CDR2 SVGAGI (reference sequence). This CDR3 spans 16 amino acids. CDR3 residues: CASSYGTDRASSPLHF. Written as DNA, the CDR3 is TGTGCCAGCAGTTACGGAACGGACAGGGCCTCCTCACCCCTCCACTTT.

This chain joins TRBV5-4 and TRBJ2-5, with 7 bases fitting TRBD1. The end of the DNA fits TRBJ2-7 better, so the J call may be wrong. CDR3 size: 15 residues. Per the germline V gene, CDR1 is SGHNT and CDR2 is YYREEE (reference sequence). CDR3 DNA sequence: TGTGCCAGCAGCTCCCGACAGGGAGCGGACTACGAGCAGTACTTC. Amino acid sequence: CASSSRQGADYEQYF.

This clone was seen a few times. The rearrangement links TRBV13 to TRBJ2-7, with TRBD1 matching over 7 bases. The V gene end was trimmed by 5 bases and the J gene end by 4 bases; junction bases not matched to a gene: 11. Germline CDR1 and CDR2: PRHDT and FYEKMQ (reference sequence). CDR3 size: 15 residues. CDR3 sequence (DNA): TGTGCCAGCAGCGAACCAGGGGGTCGGTCGTACGAGCAGTACTTC. Translated: CASSEPGGRSYEQYF.

The chain recombines TRBV4-1 with TRBJ2-3; 11 bases align to TRBD1. From germline, CDR1 is MGHRA and CDR2 YSYEKL. J lost 3 bases, V lost 4 bases, and 3 bases had no gene match. This CDR3 has 15 amino acids. The CDR3 protein is CASSLDRGRTDTQYF. In DNA, the CDR3 is TGCGCCAGCAGCCTGGACAGGGGGCGGACAGATACGCAGTATTTT.

This clone was seen a few times. The V call is TRBV29-1, the J call TRBJ2-5; D is possibly TRBD1 (6 bases). Between the trimmed V and J ends, which lost 5 bases and 5 bases, there was a span of 18 bases. Germline loops: CDR1 SQVTM, CDR2 ANQGSEA. CDR3 length equals 14 residues. The CDR3 protein is CSVFLTGFGETQYF. As DNA, the CDR3 is TGCAGCGTTTTTTTAACAGGGTTCGGGGAGACCCAGTACTTC.

The genes are TRBV18 and TRBJ1-1; maybe TRBD1 (6 bases). The CDR3 runs 14 residues. Trimming stripped 5 bases from V and 1 base from J, with 11 bases between. The germline gives CDR1 KGHSH, CDR2 LQKENI. This CDR3 is CASSTQGTNTEAFF. CDR3 DNA: TGTGCCAGCTCAACCCAGGGGACGAACACTGAAGCTTTCTTT.

This chain joins TRBV6-5 and TRBJ2-7; 7 bases are a match to TRBD2. Germline CDR1 is MNHEY and CDR2 is SVGAGI. J lost 5 bases, V lost 5 bases, and 9 bases had no gene match. This CDR3 is 14 amino acids long. As DNA, the CDR3 is TGTGCCAGCAGTATGACAAGACTAGCCCACGAGCAGTACTTC. Amino acid sequence: CASSMTRLAHEQYF.

This chain links TRBV19 with TRBJ1-3, with D possibly being TRBD1 (6 bases). Trimming stripped 6 bases from V and 1 base from J, with 22 bases between. The CDR3 length is 18 residues. Germline V CDR1 and CDR2: LNHDA, SQIVND (reference sequence). CDR3 residues: CASSLPGNRAPSGNTIYF. CDR3 bases: TGTGCCAGTAGCCTACCCGGGAACAGGGCACCTTCTGGAAACACCATATATTTT.

The rearrangement uses TRBV6-1 and TRBJ1-1; D not certain. V shed 0 bases and J shed 10 bases, with 12 bases lying between them. Germline loops: CDR1 MNHNS, CDR2 SASEGT. The CDR3 is made up of 13 amino acids. For the CDR3, the DNA is TGTGCCAGCAGTGAAGCGCCCAGGCACGGAGCTTTCTTT. Its protein is CASSEAPRHGAFF.

The chain has TRBV19 and TRBJ2-1; 10 positions match TRBD1. The CDR3 runs 16 residues. Germline CDR1 is LNHDA and CDR2 is SQIVND (reference sequence). Trimming at V came to 4 bases and at J to 9 bases, leaving 12 bases not matched to a gene. Written as DNA, the CDR3 is TGTGCCAGTAGTAAAACACCGGGACAGGGGTTAAGTGAGCAGTTCTTC. This encodes CASSKTPGQGLSEQFF. Filled out from reference TRBV19 and TRBJ2-1, the complete variable domain reads DGGITQSPKYLFRKEGQNVTLSCEQNLNHDAMYWYRQDPGQGLRLIYYSQIVNDFQKGDIAEGYSVSREKKESFPLTVTSAQKNPTAFYLCASSKTPGQGLSEQFFGPGTRLTVL.

The V and J genes are TRBV5-1 and TRBJ2-5; 11 bases are shared with TRBD1. The J call is uncertain, as TRBJ2-7 better fits the DNA end. This CDR3 spans 15 amino acids. Germline CDR1 and CDR2: SGHRS and YFSETQ. DNA of the CDR3: TGCGCCAGCAGCCCCGGACAGGGGGCATCCTACGAGCAGTACTTC. Amino acids: CASSPGQGASYEQYF.

Comments on this clone: The junction differs from germline at one of its ends, possibly a read error. This chain links TRBV7-9 with TRBJ1-1; D gene uncertain. Germline CDR1 and CDR2: SEHNR and FQNEAQ (reference sequence). CDR3 length equals 12 residues. This chain's CDR3 is CSSSSHSTEAFF. The CDR3 coding sequence is TGTTCCAGCAGCTCCCATTCCACTGAAGCTTTCTTT.

This chain links TRBV9 with TRBJ2-5; 10 nucleotides match TRBD1. This CDR3 has 15 amino acids. The V gene's germline CDR1 is SGDLS and CDR2 YYNGEE. Losses at the gene ends were 4 bases for V and 3 bases for J; bases not matched to a gene: 6. CDR3 nucleotide sequence: TGTGCCAGCAGCACGGGGGACAGGGGAGAAGAGACCCAGTACTTC. Protein: CASSTGDRGEETQYF.

The chain combines TRBV5-4 with TRBJ2-4, with 8 bases identical to TRBD1. With 2 bases clipped from V and 9 bases from J, the junction kept 10 bases outside the gene matches. CDR3 length: 15 residues. The V gene's germline CDR1 is SGHNT and CDR2 YYREEE (reference sequence). The CDR3 here is CASSLSQGAFAIQYF. CDR3 DNA sequence: TGTGCCAGCAGCTTATCCCAGGGGGCATTTGCCATTCAGTACTTC.

The V and J genes are TRBV6-1 and TRBJ1-1, with 8 bases lining up with TRBD1. The V gene end was trimmed by 0 bases and the J gene end by 10 bases; junction bases not matched to a gene: 7. Germline V lookup: CDR1 MNHNS, CDR2 SASEGT. The CDR3 length is 14 residues. The chain's CDR3 is CASSEAFRGLGAFF. The CDR3 coding sequence is TGTGCCAGCAGTGAAGCGTTCAGGGGGCTTGGAGCTTTCTTT.

This chain links TRBV6-5 with TRBJ2-7; D remains unclear. Germline lookup yields CDR1 MNHEY and CDR2 SVGAGI. The CDR3 is 14 amino acids. Trimming removed 6 bases at V and 3 bases at J, with 15 bases between. CDR3 region: CASRFTALGYEQYF. DNA of the CDR3: TGTGCCAGCAGATTTACAGCCCTGGGCTACGAGCAGTACTTC.

This clone occurred once. The DNA of the CDR3 is TGTGCCAGCAGTGTAGAGAACACCGGGGAGCTGTTTTTT. Its protein product is CASSVENTGELFF. The genes are TRBV6-1 and TRBJ2-2, with unresolved D. Trimming shortened V by 4 bases and J by 1 base, and 4 bases separated the two germline ends. There are 13 residues in the CDR3. CDR1 is MNHNS, CDR2 SASEGT, per germline.

V usage is TRBV25-1 and J usage is TRBJ2-3; D uncertain. Trimming stripped 5 bases from V and 1 base from J, with 4 bases between. Germline CDR1 and CDR2: MGHDK and SYGVNS. The CDR3 spans 12 residues. The CDR3 DNA sequence: TGTGCCAGCAGTCCCGGCACAGATACGCAGTATTTT. Translation: CASSPGTDTQYF.

This chain uses TRBV15 with TRBJ2-7; 8 nucleotides match TRBD2. After removal of 6 bases from V and 1 base from J, the junction contained 14 bases not matched to a gene. This CDR3 region has 17 residues. CDR1 and CDR2 from the germline V gene are LNHNV and YYDKDF (reference sequence). CDR3 sequence: CATRSAGGAGASYEQYF. CDR3 in DNA: TGTGCCACCAGATCCGCCGGGGGAGCGGGAGCATCCTACGAGCAGTACTTC.

The rearrangement joins TRBV7-2 to TRBJ2-2; 12 bases map to TRBD1. Germline loops: CDR1 SGHTA, CDR2 FQGNSA. The length of the CDR3 is 16 residues. V gave up 5 bases and J gave up 7 bases; unmatched junction bases: 8. The CDR3 loop is CASSPPGQGASGELFF. In DNA, the CDR3 is TGTGCCAGCAGCCCACCGGGACAGGGGGCGAGCGGGGAGCTGTTTTTT.

V usage is TRBV19 and J usage is TRBJ2-7; 9 bases are a match to TRBD2. Germline lookup yields CDR1 LNHDA and CDR2 SQIVND (reference sequence). This CDR3 spans 13 amino acids. The trim removed 10 bases at V and 6 bases at J, leaving 10 bases unmatched. In nucleotides, the CDR3 is TGTGCCACCCTTAGCGGGAGCGGTGTCGAGCAGTACTTC. Translation: CATLSGSGVEQYF.

This clone was detected only a few times. The chain is built from TRBV28 and TRBJ2-7, with a tentative D call TRBD1 (7 bases). Germline V CDR1 and CDR2: MDHEN, SYDVKM. The CDR3 covers 13 residues. V dropped 5 bases and J dropped 9 bases, with 17 bases sitting between them. This chain's CDR3 is CASSGGTVEGQYF. For the CDR3, the DNA is TGTGCCAGCAGTGGGGGGACAGTTGAGGGGCAGTACTTC.

The rearrangement uses TRBV7-3 and TRBJ2-2; D not resolved. Germline V gene lookup returns CDR1 SGHTA and CDR2 FQGTGA. V was pared by 2 bases and J by 1 base, with 11 bases between. The CDR3 is made up of 16 amino acids. CDR3 DNA sequence: TGTGCCAGCAGCTTAGCGGCAACGATGAACACCGGGGAGCTGTTTTTT. Translation gives CASSLAATMNTGELFF.

The J gene is TRBJ2-3, the V gene TRBV9; D uncertain. Germline lookup yields CDR1 SGDLS and CDR2 YYNGEE. The CDR3 contains 14 residues. Trimming took 7 bases from V and 0 from J, leaving 12 bases between them. The CDR3 here is CASSLTTSTDTQYF. CDR3 DNA sequence: TGTGCCAGCTCGCTTACTACTAGCACAGATACGCAGTATTTT.

V is TRBV10-3 and J is TRBJ2-7, with TRBD1 as a possible D gene (6 bases). Germline CDR1 ENHRY, CDR2 SYGVKD. The V end was cut by 4 bases, the J end by 4 bases, with 8 bases between. The CDR3 sequence is 12 residues long. The CDR3 loop reads CAISGTVYEQYF. CDR3 sequence (DNA): TGTGCCATCAGTGGGACAGTATACGAGCAGTACTTC.